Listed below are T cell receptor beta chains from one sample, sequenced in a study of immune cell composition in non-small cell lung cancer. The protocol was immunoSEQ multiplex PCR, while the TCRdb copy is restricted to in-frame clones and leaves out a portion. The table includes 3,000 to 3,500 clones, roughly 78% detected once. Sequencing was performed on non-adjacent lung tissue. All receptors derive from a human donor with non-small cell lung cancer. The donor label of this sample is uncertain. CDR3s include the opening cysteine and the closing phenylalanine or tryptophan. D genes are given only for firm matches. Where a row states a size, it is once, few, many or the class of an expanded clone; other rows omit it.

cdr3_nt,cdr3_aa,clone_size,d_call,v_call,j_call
TGTGCCAGTAGTCCCCCCCTGGGGTGGGGCGAGCAGTTCTTC,CASSPPLGWGEQFF,once,.,TRBV19,TRBJ2-1
TGTGCCAGTAGTATTCAGGCAGGGGGCCAAGAGACCCAGTACTTC,CASSIQAGGQETQYF,.,TRBD1,TRBV19,TRBJ2-5
TGTGCCAGCAGCAAAGGCAGAGATAGCGGGGATTCCTACGAGCAGTACTTC,CASSKGRDSGDSYEQYF,.,.,TRBV21-1,TRBJ2-7
TGTGCCAGCAGTTACCGCGACAGGGGAGGCTACGAGCAGTACTTC,CASSYRDRGGYEQYF,.,TRBD1,TRBV6-5,TRBJ2-7
TGTGCCAGCAGTTTATACGGGACAGGGGCTTACGAGCAGTACTTC,CASSLYGTGAYEQYF,.,TRBD1,TRBV28,TRBJ2-7